The following is a T cell receptor (beta chain) sequence with its context. Its target is not known. Germline V gives CDR1 LNHDA, CDR2 SQIVND (reference sequence). CDR3 length: 13 residues. V was trimmed by 3 bases and J by 5 bases, leaving 10 bases between them. Produced via immunoSEQ multiplex PCR; TCRdb's table is partial and in-frame only. The sample contains roughly 100,000 clones, around 92% of which appear only once. This sample was included in a study of OX40 agonist ivuxolimab in advanced cancers. In the study overall: The group had a mean age of 60 years, ranged from about 23 to 85, and was 82.7% male.

Study-level results: Relative to CD4+, CD8+ T cells held more expanded clones on average.

The TCR originated in an adult with an advanced solid tumor such as melanoma, head and neck, liver or kidney cancer. The genes are TRBV19 and TRBJ2-5; D gene unclear. The sequencing here drew on CD4+ or CD8+ T cells sorted from blood, taken in a trial of the OX40 agonist ivuxolimab. This CDR3 reads CASSIALTETQYF. CDR3 in DNA: TGTGCCAGTAGTATCGCACTAACGGAGACCCAGTACTTC.